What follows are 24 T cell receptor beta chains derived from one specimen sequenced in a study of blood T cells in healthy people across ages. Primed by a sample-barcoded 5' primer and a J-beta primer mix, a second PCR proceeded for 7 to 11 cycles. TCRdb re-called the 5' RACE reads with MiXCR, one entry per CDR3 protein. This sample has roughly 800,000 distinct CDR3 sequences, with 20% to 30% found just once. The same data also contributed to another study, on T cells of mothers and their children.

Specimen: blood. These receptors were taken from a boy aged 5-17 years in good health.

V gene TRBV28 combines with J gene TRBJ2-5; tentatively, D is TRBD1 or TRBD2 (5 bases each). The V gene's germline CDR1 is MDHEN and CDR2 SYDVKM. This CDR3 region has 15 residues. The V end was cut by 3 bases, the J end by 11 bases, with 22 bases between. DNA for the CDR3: TGTGCCAGCAGTTTGCCGGGGACGCATTCGAAGGAGCAGTACTTC. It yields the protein CASSLPGTHSKEQYF.

The CDR3 bases are TGTGCCAGCAGTTTCGGTAGGGGGCACGGAGAGCAGTACTTC. It is translated as CASSFGRGHGEQYF. The chain carries TRBV27 and TRBJ2-5, with TRBD1 matching over 7 bases. This CDR3 comprises 14 residues. Germline CDR1 reads MNHEY; CDR2 reads SMNVEV (reference sequence). V gave up 3 bases and J gave up 11 bases; unmatched junction bases: 12.

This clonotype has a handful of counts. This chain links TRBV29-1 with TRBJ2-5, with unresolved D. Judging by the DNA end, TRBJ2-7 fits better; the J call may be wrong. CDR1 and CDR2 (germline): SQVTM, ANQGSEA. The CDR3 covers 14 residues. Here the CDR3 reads CSVPAAARLDEQYF. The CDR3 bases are TGCAGCGTCCCCGCCGCGGCCAGACTTGACGAGCAGTACTTC.

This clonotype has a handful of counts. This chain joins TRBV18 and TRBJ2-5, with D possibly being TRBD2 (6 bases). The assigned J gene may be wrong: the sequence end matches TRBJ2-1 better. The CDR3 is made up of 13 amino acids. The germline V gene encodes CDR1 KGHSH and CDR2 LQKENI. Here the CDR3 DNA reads TGTGCCAGCTCACAAAACCGGGAGACTGAGCAGTTCTTC. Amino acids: CASSQNRETEQFF.

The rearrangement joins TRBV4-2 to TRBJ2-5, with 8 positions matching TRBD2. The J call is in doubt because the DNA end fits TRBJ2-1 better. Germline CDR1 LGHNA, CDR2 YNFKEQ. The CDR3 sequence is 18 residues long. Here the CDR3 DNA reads TGTGCCAGCAGCCAAGGTCCCATTGAGACTAGCGTTGAAAATGAGCAGTTCTTC. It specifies CASSQGPIETSVENEQFF.

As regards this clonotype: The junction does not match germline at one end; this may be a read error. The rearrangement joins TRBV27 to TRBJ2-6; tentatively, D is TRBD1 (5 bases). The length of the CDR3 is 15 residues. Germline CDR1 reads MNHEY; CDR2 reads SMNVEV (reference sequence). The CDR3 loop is CASSLQGPGANALTF. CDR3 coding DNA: TGTGCCAGCAGTTTACAGGGTCCTGGGGCCAACGCCCTGACTTTC.

The CDR3 here is CAISESGGNYNEQFF. CDR3 bases: TGTGCCATCAGTGAGTCTGGGGGGAATTACAATGAGCAGTTCTTC. The chain links TRBV10-3 to TRBJ2-5, with D perhaps TRBD2 (6 bases). The DNA end is more similar to TRBJ2-1, so the J call may be wrong. The CDR3 totals 15 residues. Germline assignment: CDR1 ENHRY and CDR2 SYGVKD.

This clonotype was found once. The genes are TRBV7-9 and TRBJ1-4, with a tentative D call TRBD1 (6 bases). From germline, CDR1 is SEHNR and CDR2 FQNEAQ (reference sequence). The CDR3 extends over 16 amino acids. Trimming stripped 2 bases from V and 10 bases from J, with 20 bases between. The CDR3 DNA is TGTGCCAGCAGCTTAATTCAGGGGCAGGGGTATGGAAAACTGTTTTTT. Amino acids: CASSLIQGQGYGKLFF.

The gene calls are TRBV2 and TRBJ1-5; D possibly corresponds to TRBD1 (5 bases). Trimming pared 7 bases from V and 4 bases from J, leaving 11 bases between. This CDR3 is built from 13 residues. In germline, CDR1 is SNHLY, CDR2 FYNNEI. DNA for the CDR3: TGTGCCAGCACCCGGGGGATTAATCAGCCCCAGCATTTT. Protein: CASTRGINQPQHF.

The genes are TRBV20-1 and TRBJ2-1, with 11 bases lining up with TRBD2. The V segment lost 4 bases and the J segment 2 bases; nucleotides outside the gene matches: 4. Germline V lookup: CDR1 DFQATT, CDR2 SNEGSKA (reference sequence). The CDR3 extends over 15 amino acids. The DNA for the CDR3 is TGCAGTGCTACTGTAGCGGGAGGGGCCTACAATGAGCAGTTCTTC. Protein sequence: CSATVAGGAYNEQFF.

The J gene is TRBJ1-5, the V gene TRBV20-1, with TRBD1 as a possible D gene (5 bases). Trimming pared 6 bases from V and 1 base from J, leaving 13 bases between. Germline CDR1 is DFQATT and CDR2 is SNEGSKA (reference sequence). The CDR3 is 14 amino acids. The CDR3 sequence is CSARDGRSNQPQHF. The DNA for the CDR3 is TGCAGTGCCAGGGACGGTAGAAGCAATCAGCCCCAGCATTTT.

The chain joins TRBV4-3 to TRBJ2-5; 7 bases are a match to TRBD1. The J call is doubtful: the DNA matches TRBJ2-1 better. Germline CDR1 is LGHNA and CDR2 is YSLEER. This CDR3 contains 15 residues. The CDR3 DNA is TGCGCCAGCAGCCAAGGGCAGGGGGTCGGCAATGAGCAGTTCTTC. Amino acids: CASSQGQGVGNEQFF.

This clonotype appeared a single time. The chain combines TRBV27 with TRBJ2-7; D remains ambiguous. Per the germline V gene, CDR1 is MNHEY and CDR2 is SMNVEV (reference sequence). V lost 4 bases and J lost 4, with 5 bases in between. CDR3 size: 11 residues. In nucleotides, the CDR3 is TGTGCCAGCAGTTCGATGTACGAGCAGTACTTC. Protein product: CASSSMYEQYF.

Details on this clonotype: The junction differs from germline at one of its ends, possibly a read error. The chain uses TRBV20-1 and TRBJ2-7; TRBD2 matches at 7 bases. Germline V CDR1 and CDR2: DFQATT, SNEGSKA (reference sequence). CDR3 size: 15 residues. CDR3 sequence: CSARGFGGGSYEQYF. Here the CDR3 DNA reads TGTAGTGCTAGAGGGTTCGGCGGGGGCTCCTACGAGCAGTACTTC.

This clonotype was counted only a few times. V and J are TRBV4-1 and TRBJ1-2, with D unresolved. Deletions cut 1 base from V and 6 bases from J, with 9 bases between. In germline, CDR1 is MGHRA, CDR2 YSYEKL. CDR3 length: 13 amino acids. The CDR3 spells CASSQVSSDGYTF. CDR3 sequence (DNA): TGCGCCAGCAGCCAAGTTTCCAGCGATGGCTACACCTTC.

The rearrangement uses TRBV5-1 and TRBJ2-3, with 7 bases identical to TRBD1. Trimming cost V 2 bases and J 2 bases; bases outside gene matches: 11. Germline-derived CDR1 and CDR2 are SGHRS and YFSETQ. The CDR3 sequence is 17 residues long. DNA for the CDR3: TGCGCCAGCAGCTTAAAGGGGGCTCACACGAACACAGATACGCAGTATTTT. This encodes CASSLKGAHTNTDTQYF. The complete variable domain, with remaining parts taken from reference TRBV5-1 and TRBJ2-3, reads KAGVTQTPRYLIKTRGQQVTLSCSPISGHRSVSWYQQTPGQGLQFLFEYFSETQRNKGNFPGRFSGRQFSNSRSEMNVSTLELGDSALYLCASSLKGAHTNTDTQYFGPGTRLTVL.

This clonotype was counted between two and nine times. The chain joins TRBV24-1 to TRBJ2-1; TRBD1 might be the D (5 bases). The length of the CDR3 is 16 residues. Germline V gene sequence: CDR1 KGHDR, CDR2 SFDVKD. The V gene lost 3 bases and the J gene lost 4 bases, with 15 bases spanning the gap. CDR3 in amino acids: CATSDILPDKYNEQFF. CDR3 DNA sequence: TGTGCCACCAGTGATATACTCCCGGACAAGTACAATGAGCAGTTCTTC.

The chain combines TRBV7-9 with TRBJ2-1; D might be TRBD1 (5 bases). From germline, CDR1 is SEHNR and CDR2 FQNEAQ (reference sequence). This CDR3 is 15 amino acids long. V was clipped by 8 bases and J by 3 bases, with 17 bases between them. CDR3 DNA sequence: TGTGCCAGCGGGTTGCAGGGAACTCTCTACAATGAGCAGTTCTTC. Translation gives CASGLQGTLYNEQFF. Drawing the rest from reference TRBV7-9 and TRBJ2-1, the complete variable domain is DTGVSQNPRHKITKRGQNVTFRCDPISEHNRLYWYRQTLGQGPEFLTYFQNEAQLEKSRLLSDRFSAERPKGSFSTLEIQRTEQGDSAMYLCASGLQGTLYNEQFFGPGTRLTVL.

CDR3 nucleotides: TGTGCCAGCAGTTTATGGCACAGGGAAGTAGATACGCAGTATTTT. Protein product: CASSLWHREVDTQYF. The chain employs TRBV28 and TRBJ2-3; D is possibly TRBD1 (6 bases). The CDR3 length is 15 residues. V was pared by 0 bases and J by 5 bases, with 12 bases between. Germline CDR1 and CDR2: MDHEN and SYDVKM. Looking up the rest from reference TRBV28 and TRBJ2-3 gives the full variable domain: DVKVTQSSRYLVKRTGEKVFLECVQDMDHENMFWYRQDPGLGLRLIYFSYDVKMKEKGDIPEGYSVSREKKERFSLILESASTNQTSMYLCASSLWHREVDTQYFGPGTRLTVL.

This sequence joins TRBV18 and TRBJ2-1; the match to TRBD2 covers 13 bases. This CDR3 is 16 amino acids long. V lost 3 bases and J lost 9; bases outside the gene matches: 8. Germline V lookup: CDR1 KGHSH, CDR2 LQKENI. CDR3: CASSPTLTSGGSEQFF. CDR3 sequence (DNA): TGTGCCAGCTCACCGACCTTGACTAGCGGGGGGTCTGAGCAGTTCTTC. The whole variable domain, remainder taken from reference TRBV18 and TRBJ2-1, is NAGVMQNPRHLVRRRGQEARLRCSPMKGHSHVYWYRQLPEEGLKFMVYLQKENIIDESGMPKERFSAEFPKEGPSILRIQQVVRGDSAAYFCASSPTLTSGGSEQFFGPGTRLTVL.

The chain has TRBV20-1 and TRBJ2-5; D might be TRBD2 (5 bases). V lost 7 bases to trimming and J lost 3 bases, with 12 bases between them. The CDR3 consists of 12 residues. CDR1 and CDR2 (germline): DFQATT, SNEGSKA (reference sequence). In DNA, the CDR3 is TGCAGTGTCCGTCGGCGGGAAGAGACCCAGTACTTC. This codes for CSVRRREETQYF.

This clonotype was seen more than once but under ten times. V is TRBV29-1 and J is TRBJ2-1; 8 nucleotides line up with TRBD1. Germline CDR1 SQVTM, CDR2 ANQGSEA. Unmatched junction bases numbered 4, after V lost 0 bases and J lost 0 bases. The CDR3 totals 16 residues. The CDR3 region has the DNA TGCAGCGTTGAAGAGACAGGGACAGGCTCCTACAATGAGCAGTTCTTC. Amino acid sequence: CSVEETGTGSYNEQFF.

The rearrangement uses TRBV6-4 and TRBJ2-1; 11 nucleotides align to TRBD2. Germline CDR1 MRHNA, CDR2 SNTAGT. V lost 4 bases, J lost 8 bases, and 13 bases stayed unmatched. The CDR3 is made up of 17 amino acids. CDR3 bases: TGTGCCAGCAGTGCAACTAGCGGGGGCCCTACAGTGGATGAGCAGTTCTTC. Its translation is CASSATSGGPTVDEQFF.

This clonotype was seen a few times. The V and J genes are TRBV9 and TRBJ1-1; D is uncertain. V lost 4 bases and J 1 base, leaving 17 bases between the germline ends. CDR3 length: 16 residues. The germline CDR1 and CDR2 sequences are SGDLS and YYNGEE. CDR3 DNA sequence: TGTGCCAGCAGCCCCCAAATACGTCACGGGAACACTGAAGCTTTCTTT. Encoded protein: CASSPQIRHGNTEAFF.